This T cell receptor beta chain was recovered during a study of blood T cell repertoires in COVID-19. The CDR3 spans 17 residues. The germline gives CDR1 SEHNR, CDR2 FQNEAQ (reference sequence). Unmatched junction bases numbered 11, after V lost 0 bases and J lost 7 bases. Authors' data handling: Amplification with reference gene primers provided the estimates of nucleated cell counts. Some clones are missing from TCRdb's copy, which holds only in-frame ones; the method was immunoSEQ multiplex PCR. From that table come the V and J calls and clone size; the DNA was used to work out D and trimming. The table lists 100,000 to 150,000 clones, 75% to 90% of them singletons, with roughly 8.2% in the top ten.

The V call is TRBV7-9, the J call TRBJ1-5; TRBD1 aligns across 8 bases. The receptor comes from a human donor in a cohort sampled during active COVID-19. The sequenced sample consisted of peripheral blood. The CDR3 spells CASSLAFAGGNIQPQHF. The CDR3 region has the DNA TGTGCCAGCAGCTTAGCGTTCGCAGGGGGCAATATACAGCCCCAGCATTTT.